This entry describes one T cell receptor beta chain. Its target is unknown. The data were taken from a study of shared clonotypes between healthy human individuals. Whole-study context: There were three CD4 naive, three CD4 memory, two CD8 naive and one CD8 memory plates per donor. General study findings and limits: Exclusively blood specimens were collected; tissue repertoires likely differ.

Clones were read by immunoSEQ multiplex PCR, and TCRdb kept only the in-frame ones, dropping some. The data hold millions of clones, with about 93% observed a single time. The naive CD8 population came from CD45RO-negative cells selected for CCR7, without terminally differentiated effector memory CD45RA+ cells. The CDR3 runs to 16 residues. Per the germline V gene, CDR1 is LGHNA and CDR2 is YSLEER. The V end was cut by 4 bases, the J end by 2 bases, with 18 bases between. The sample was naive CD8+ T cells from PBMCs. This TCR was sampled from a man aged 18 to 30 in good health. Some clones in this sample may be carry-over from other donors' samples. The chain combines TRBV4-3 with TRBJ2-7, with a weak D call TRBD2 (6 bases). The chain's CDR3 is CASSPTTGTGPYEQYF. The CDR3 nucleotides are TGCGCCAGCAGCCCAACGACCGGGACTGGTCCCTACGAGCAGTACTTC.